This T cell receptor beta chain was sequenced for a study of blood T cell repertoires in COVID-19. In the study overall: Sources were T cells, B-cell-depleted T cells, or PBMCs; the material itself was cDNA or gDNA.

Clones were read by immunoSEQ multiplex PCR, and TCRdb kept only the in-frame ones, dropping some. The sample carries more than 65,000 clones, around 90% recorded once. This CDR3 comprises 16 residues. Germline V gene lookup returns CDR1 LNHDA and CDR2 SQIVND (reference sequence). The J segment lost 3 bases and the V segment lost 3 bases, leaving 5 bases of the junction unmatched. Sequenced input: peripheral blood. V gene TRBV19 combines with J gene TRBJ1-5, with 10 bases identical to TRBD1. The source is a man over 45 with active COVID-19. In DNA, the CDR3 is TGTGCCAGTAGTATGCGACAGGGGGCCGTCAATCAGCCCCAGCATTTT. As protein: CASSMRQGAVNQPQHF.